This TCR beta chain originates from a study of OX40 agonist ivuxolimab in advanced cancers. Some background on the complete study: Ivuxolimab was an agonistic, fully human IgG2 monoclonal antibody directed against OX40 (CD134), a costimulatory receptor. The purpose of peripheral TCRbeta sequencing was to test whether ivuxolimab changed TCR sequence diversity and led to clonal T-cell expansion. A male proportion of 70% to 90% and a mean age of approximately 62 years, ranging from about 23 to 90, were recorded for the dose-escalation cohort. Partial responses occurred in three dose-escalation patients, of whom one had hepatocellular carcinoma and two had cutaneous melanoma. Among the approximately 50 dose-escalation patients, about 20 had hepatocellular carcinoma, about 15 melanoma, 9 renal cell carcinoma and 9 head and neck cancer. Prior anti-PD-1, anti-PD-L1 or anti-CTLA-4 therapy was permitted, and 40% to 50% of dose-escalation patients had received checkpoint inhibitors. Intravenous ivuxolimab was administered to patients every 2 weeks at six dose levels: 0.01, 0.1, 0.3, 1.5, 3 and 10 mg/kg. The paper covers the monotherapy dose-escalation part of the phase I ivuxolimab trial, which included N ≈ 57 patients. What the study reported, not specific to this receptor: The antigen specificity of the clonally expanded peripheral T cells was not determined. After ivuxolimab, CD8+ T cells had more expanded clones than CD4+ T cells on average. Low levels of normalized T-cell clonal expansion were also seen in some nonresponding patients. In the 0.1-3.0 mg/kg groups, partial responders had among the lowest normalized peripheral clonal expansion, particularly in CD8+ T cells. Clonal expansion of both CD4+ and CD8+ blood T cells was observed from baseline to week 6 at doses 0.1 to 3.0 mg/kg.

Cut back by 0 bases and 6 bases, the V and J ends lie 15 bases apart. CDR1 SGHDT and CDR2 YYEEEE were looked up in the germline V gene. Including cysteine and phenylalanine, the CDR3 has 15 amino acids. Here the CDR3 DNA is all that survives: 45 bases in frame from base 1. Patients with autoimmune disease history or receiving systemic immunosuppression were excluded from the trial. Peripheral blood for TCR sequencing was drawn from every dose cohort at baseline, at cycle 4 day 1 and at cycle 7 day 1. Samples came from an open-label, multicenter, first-in-human phase I dose-escalation trial of ivuxolimab. Adults with locally advanced or metastatic head and neck squamous cell, hepatocellular, melanoma or renal cell carcinoma were enrolled in the trial. Before TCR sequencing, CD4+ T cells and CD8+ T cells were sorted from peripheral blood as separate populations. To sequence the TCRbeta CDR3 region, genomic DNA was isolated from the sorted cells. The immunoSEQ Assay was used for sequencing of TCRbeta CDR3 regions. TCRdb's version of the immuneACCESS table is confined to in-frame rearrangements and falls short of the full clone set. An unresolved V gene accounts for under half of the shortfall where checked; the remainder is of unknown origin. Present in this sample are 20,000 or so clones, approximately 84% of which were seen just once. 30% to 35% of the sample belongs to the ten largest clones.

Comment on this clone: Its binding antigen is unknown. Base qualities are not at hand, and no much larger clone is one base apart.

Recombination joined TRBV5-6 with TRBJ1-2, with no reliable assignment of the D segment. The receptor was isolated from an adult with an advanced solid tumor such as melanoma, head and neck, liver or kidney cancer. The starting material was CD4+ or CD8+ T cells sorted from blood, obtained in a trial of the OX40 agonist ivuxolimab. The DNA sequence is as follows: TGTGCCAGCAGCTTGGTAGGCCGCTCTGGGGATGGCTACACCTTC. This yields the protein CASSLVGRSGDGYTF. Supplemented by the reference TRBV5-6 and TRBJ1-2 proteins around the CDR3, the complete variable domain is DAGVTQSPTHLIKTRGQQVTLRCSPKSGHDTVSWYQQALGQGPQFIFQYYEEEERQRGNFPDRFSGHQFPNYSSELNVNALLLGDSALYLCASSLVGRSGDGYTFGSGTRLTVV.